Here is one T cell receptor (beta chain) with its context. The specificity of this receptor is unknown. Nothing much larger sits one base from this clone, and base qualities are not available. V is shortened by 3 bases, J by 4 bases, and the region joining them spans 18 bases. The germline V gene (reference sequence) gives CDR1 as LNHDA and CDR2 as SQIVND. The CDR3 has 16 amino acids, counting the end cysteine and phenylalanine. CDR3 DNA is the only sequence kept; it has 48 bases, read in frame from the first base. TCRbeta CDR3 regions were amplified from genomic DNA using the immunoSEQ Assay, a bias-controlled multiplex PCR. As for the authors' bioinformatics: Within the assay, amplification of reference gene primers was used to estimate how many nucleated cells each sample contained. To quantify the absolute abundance of each unique TCRbeta CDR3 rearrangement, sequence reads were collapsed and filtered. For each sample, productive Simpson clonality was calculated by taking the square root of Simpson's diversity index across productive rearrangements. Drawn from immuneACCESS, this table holds only the in-frame rearrangements with V and J called that TCRdb kept. Clones are partly lost; checked studies trace under half to an unresolved V gene and leave the rest unexplained. The V and J calls and clone size were taken over from that table, and D and trimming were inferred from the DNA. The sample table lists about 58,000 clones, 78% of them with a count of one. The ten largest clones add up to roughly 5.3% of the sample.

Each collaborating institution followed its own protocols to collect whole blood in K2EDTA tubes. For TCRbeta analysis, collaborators shipped samples as frozen whole blood, isolated PBMCs, or DNA extracted from either of those sample types. This entry belongs to a study of blood T cell repertoires in COVID-19 (dated by TCRdb to 2018 to 2020). Background for the entire study: Samples from collaborators originated in the United States, Italy and Spain and spanned both the acute and convalescent phases of COVID-19. Subjects who had been exposed to COVID-19, were actively infected with it, or had recovered from it provided the deeply sampled blood TCRbeta repertoires that made up the dataset. The repertoires were released in a freely available public database meant as a resource for research on the immune response to SARS-CoV-2. A de-identified subject ID, COVID-19 status, age in years and sex were almost always included in the sample metadata. The material from the prospective study consisted of cDNA or gDNA derived from T cells, B-cell-depleted T cells, or PBMCs. Where HLA class I and class II types were available, the types were taken from metadata supplied by the sample provider, not from assay-based typing. Samples were obtained from the ongoing ImmuneRACE study (first 160 participants) and from 1,254 subjects provided by 6 global collaborators. The research as a whole found: The quantity of clinical and demographic metadata differed by source and by participant and was supplied without curation.

This chain joins TRBV19 to TRBJ1-2, and the D gene may be TRBD1, 6 bases matching. The sequenced material came from peripheral blood. The clonotype originates from a human donor in a cohort sampled during active COVID-19. In nucleotide form, the sequence is TGTGCCAGTAGTATGGATCCGGGACACGGAACCTATGGCTACACCTTC. Its protein is CASSMDPGHGTYGYTF. The reference TRBV19 and TRBJ1-2 proteins fill in what lies around the CDR3, so the full variable domain reads DGGITQSPKYLFRKEGQNVTLSCEQNLNHDAMYWYRQDPGQGLRLIYYSQIVNDFQKGDIAEGYSVSREKKESFPLTVTSAQKNPTAFYLCASSMDPGHGTYGYTFGSGTRLTVV.